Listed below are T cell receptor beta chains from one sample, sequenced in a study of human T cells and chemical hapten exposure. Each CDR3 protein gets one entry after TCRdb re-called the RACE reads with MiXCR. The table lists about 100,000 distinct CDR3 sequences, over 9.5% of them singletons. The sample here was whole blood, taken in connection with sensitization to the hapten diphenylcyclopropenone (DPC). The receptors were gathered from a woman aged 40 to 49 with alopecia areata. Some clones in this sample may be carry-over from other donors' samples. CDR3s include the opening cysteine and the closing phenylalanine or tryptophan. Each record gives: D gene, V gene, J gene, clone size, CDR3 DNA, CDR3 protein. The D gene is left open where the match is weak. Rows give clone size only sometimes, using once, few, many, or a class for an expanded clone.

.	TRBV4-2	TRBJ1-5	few	TGTGCCAGCAGCCAGGCGGGGGCAGGTCAGCCCCAGCATTTT	CASSQAGAGQPQHF
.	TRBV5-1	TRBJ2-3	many	TGCGCCAGCAGCCCGGGGACCATGGGGGTAGATACGCAGTATTTT	CASSPGTMGVDTQYF
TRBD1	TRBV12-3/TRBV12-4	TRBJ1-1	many	TGTGCCAGCAGTCGAGGACAGGGGGCCGTGAACACTGAAGCTTTCTTT	CASSRGQGAVNTEAFF
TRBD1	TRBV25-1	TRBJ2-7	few	TGTGCCAGCAGTGGGACAGGGGGAAGCTCCTACGAGCAGTACTTC	CASSGTGGSSYEQYF
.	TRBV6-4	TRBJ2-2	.	TGTGCCAGCAAATTCGACACCGGGGAGCTGTTTTTT	CASKFDTGELFF
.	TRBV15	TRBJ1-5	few	TGTGCCACCAGCACCCAACAAGAGTATCAGCCCCAGCATTTT	CATSTQQEYQPQHF
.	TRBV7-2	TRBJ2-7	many	TGTGCCAGCAGCTTAGCGGGGCGGAACCTAGGTGAGCAGTACTTC	CASSLAGRNLGEQYF
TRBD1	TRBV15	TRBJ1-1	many	TGTGCCACCAGCGGAGGGGGCAGCAGGTGGACTGAAGCTTTCTTT	CATSGGGSRWTEAFF
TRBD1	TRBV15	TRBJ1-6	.	TGTGCCACCGGTGGTTGGGACAGAGATCATAATTCACCCCTCCACTTT	CATGGWDRDHNSPLHF
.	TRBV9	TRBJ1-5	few	TGTGCCAGCAGCGTAGGACCAGGGAGCAATCAGCCCCAGCATTTT	CASSVGPGSNQPQHF
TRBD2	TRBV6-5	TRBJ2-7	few	TGTGCCAGCAGTTACGGTAGCGGGGGTTACTACGAGCAGTACTTC	CASSYGSGGYYEQYF
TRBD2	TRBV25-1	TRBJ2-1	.	TGTGCCAGCAGTGTTCTAGCGGGGGGAGGAAATGAGCAGTTCTTC	CASSVLAGGGNEQFF
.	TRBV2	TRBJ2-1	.	TGTGCCAGCAACGGACTACTTTCCAGTGAGCAGTTCTTC	CASNGLLSSEQFF
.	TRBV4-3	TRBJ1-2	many	TGCGCCAGCAGCCAAGTCGGAGGCTATGGCTACACCTTC	CASSQVGGYGYTF
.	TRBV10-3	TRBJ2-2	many	TGTGCCATCAGTGAGGGAATCGGGGAGCTGTTTTTT	CAISEGIGELFF
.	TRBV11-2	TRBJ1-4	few	TGTGCCAGCAGCTTAGTGTCGCGGGCCCAACTGTTTTTT	CASSLVSRAQLFF
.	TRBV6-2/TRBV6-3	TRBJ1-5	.	TGTGCCAGCAGTTACGCCAGGCGGGGAGGAAACCAGCCCCAGCATTTT	CASSYARRGGNQPQHF
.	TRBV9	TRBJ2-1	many	TGTGCCAGCAGCGCACTTCTCTACAATGAGCAGTTCTTC	CASSALLYNEQFF
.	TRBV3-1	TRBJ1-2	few	TGTGCCAGCAGCCAAGATGCAGGGCATGGCTACACCTTC	CASSQDAGHGYTF
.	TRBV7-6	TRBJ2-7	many	TGTGCCAGCAGCCGTTTAGACGCCAAAGGGAAAGGCGAGCAGTACTTC	CASSRLDAKGKGEQYF
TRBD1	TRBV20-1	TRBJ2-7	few	TGCAGTGCTAGGGGGACAGGGGGCGTTACACCTCCAAGCTCCTACGAGCAGTACTTC	CSARGTGGVTPPSSYEQYF
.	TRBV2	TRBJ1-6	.	TGTGCCAGCACCCTCCGGGCCAGAATTAATTCACCCCTCCACTTT	CASTLRARINSPLHF
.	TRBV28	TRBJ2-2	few	TGTGCCAGCTTCCCAGCGGGACAGAGAAACACCGGGGAGCTGTTTTTT	CASFPAGQRNTGELFF
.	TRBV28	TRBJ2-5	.	TGTGCCAGCAGTTCCAATCGGGAGACCCAGTACTTC	CASSSNRETQYF
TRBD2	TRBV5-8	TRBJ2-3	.	TGTGCCAGCAGCCTCTATCCGGGACTAACTAGCACAGATACGCAGTATTTT	CASSLYPGLTSTDTQYF
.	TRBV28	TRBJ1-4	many	TGTGCCAGCAGCTTGTGGGGGACACCGAATGAAAAACTGTTTTTT	CASSLWGTPNEKLFF
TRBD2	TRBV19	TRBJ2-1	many	TGTGCCAGTAGTATAGAACTAGCGGGAGGGTCCAATGAGCAGTTCTTC	CASSIELAGGSNEQFF
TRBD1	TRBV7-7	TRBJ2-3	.	TGTGCTAGCAGCCTCGATACAGGGGGCACAGATACGCAGTATTTT	CASSLDTGGTDTQYF
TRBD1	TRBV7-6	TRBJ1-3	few	TGTGCCAGCAGCCGTCAAGTGACAGGGGGCGATGGAAACACCATATATTTT	CASSRQVTGGDGNTIYF
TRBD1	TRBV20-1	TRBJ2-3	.	TGCAGTGCTAGAGAGAGGGACAGTCGCACAGATACGCAGTATTTT	CSARERDSRTDTQYF
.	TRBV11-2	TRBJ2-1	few	TGTGCCAGCAGCCCTACAGGGCAACGCTCCTACAATGAGCAGTTCTTC	CASSPTGQRSYNEQFF
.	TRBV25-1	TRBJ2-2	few	TGTGCCAGCAGTGGCCGGGCTCCCCGCACCGGGGAGCTGTTTTTT	CASSGRAPRTGELFF
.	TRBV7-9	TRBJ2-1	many	TGTGCCAGCAGTTGGGCCGATGGCGATGAGCAGTTCTTC	CASSWADGDEQFF
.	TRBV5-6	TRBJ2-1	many	TGTGCCAGCAGCTTGGGTACCTACAATGAGCAGTTCTTC	CASSLGTYNEQFF
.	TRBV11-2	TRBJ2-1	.	TGTGCCAGCAGCTTAGATGAGGTAGCCAGGAATGAGCAGTTCTTC	CASSLDEVARNEQFF
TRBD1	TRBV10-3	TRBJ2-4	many	TGTGCCACACAAGGGGTGGGACAGGGGGCCAAAAACATTCAGTACTTC	CATQGVGQGAKNIQYF
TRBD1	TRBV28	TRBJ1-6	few	TGTGCCAGCAGTCCGGGACAGCAATCACCCCTCCACTTT	CASSPGQQSPLHF
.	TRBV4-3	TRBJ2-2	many	TGCGCCAGCAGCCAAGATCAGGGGAGGTCCGGGGAGCTGTTTTTT	CASSQDQGRSGELFF
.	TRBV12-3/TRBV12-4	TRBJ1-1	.	TGTGCCAGCAGTTTTAATCGGGCCACTGAAGCTTTCTTT	CASSFNRATEAFF
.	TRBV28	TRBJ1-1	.	TGTGCCAGCAGTTTTGCCCGGGGTCTCATGAACACTGAAGCTTTCTTT	CASSFARGLMNTEAFF
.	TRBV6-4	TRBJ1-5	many	TGTGCCAGCGGGGGTTTTGTAAAGCCCCAGCATTTT	CASGGFVKPQHF
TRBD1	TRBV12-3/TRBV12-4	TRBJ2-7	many	TGTGCCAGCAGTTTAGGGGACAGGTCCCCCTACGAGCAGTACTTC	CASSLGDRSPYEQYF
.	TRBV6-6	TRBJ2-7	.	TGTGCCAGCAGTTACTCAGGAGGTGGCGAGCAGTACTTC	CASSYSGGGEQYF
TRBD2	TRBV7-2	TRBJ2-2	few	TGTGCCAGCAGCGCTCGACTAGCGGGAGTTCCCGGGGAGCTGTTTTTT	CASSARLAGVPGELFF
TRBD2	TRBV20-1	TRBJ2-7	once	TGCAGTGCTAGAGGGGAGGGCCGCTACGAGCAGTACTTC	CSARGEGRYEQYF
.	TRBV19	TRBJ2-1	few	TGTGCCAGTAGCCATCGAGCGGGACAGTTAGACAATGAGCAGTTCTTC	CASSHRAGQLDNEQFF
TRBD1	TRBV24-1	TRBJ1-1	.	TGTGCCACGGCCGGGACAGGGGGCGACACTGAAGCTTTCTTT	CATAGTGGDTEAFF
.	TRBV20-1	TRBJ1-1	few	TGCAGTGCTAGAGTTGCTGGGAGTCGGACTGAAGCTTTCTTT	CSARVAGSRTEAFF
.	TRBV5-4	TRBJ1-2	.	TGTGCCAGCAGCTTGCCTCCTAACTATGGCTACACCTTC	CASSLPPNYGYTF
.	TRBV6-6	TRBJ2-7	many	TGTGCCAGCAGTTTAGTCAGGCCGGTCTACGAGCAGTACTTC	CASSLVRPVYEQYF
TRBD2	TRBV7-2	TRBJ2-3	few	TGTGCCAGCAGCTCCTATATTGGACTAGCGTCAAGCACAGATACGCAGTATTTT	CASSSYIGLASSTDTQYF
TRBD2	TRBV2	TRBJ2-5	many	TGTGCCAGCAGTGACCGGCTAGCGGGAAGGGAGACCCAGTACTTC	CASSDRLAGRETQYF
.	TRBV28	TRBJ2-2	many	TGTGCCAGCAGTCCACTACACAATAAACTAGGAACGGGCGGGGAGCTGTTTTTT	CASSPLHNKLGTGGELFF
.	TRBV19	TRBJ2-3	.	TGTGCCAGTAGACCGAAAGGCGACACAGATACGCAGTATTTT	CASRPKGDTDTQYF
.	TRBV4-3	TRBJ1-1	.	TGCGCCAGCAGCCAAGAGGGAGTCGGCAGAAACACTGAAGCTTTCTTT	CASSQEGVGRNTEAFF